These 18 T cell receptor beta chains originate from one sample sequenced in a study of CD8+CD57+ T cells in acquired aplastic anemia. Those patients picked for sequencing had displayed CD8+CD57+ cell expansion on flow cytometry. Genomic DNA constituted the template upon which TCR beta VDJ and CDR3 profiling was performed. TCRdb passed the reads through MiXCR, listing each CDR3 protein once. This table has some 160,000 distinct CDR3 sequences, about 45% appearing once. Sequencing was carried out using sorted CD4+, CD8+, or CD8+CD57+ T cells (not recorded which) from PBMCs. The receptors were gathered from a human donor with aplastic anemia.

DNA for the CDR3: TGTGCCAGCAGTTACTCGGAAGAAGATGAAGCTTTCTTT. It translates to CASSYSEEDEAFF. The V gene is TRBV6-5, the J gene TRBJ1-1; D not resolved. This CDR3 has 13 amino acids. Germline CDR1 is MNHEY and CDR2 is SVGAGI. With 0 bases removed from V and 7 bases from J, the gap between germline ends came to 9 bases.

Many counts were recorded for this clonotype. The chain is built from TRBV7-3 and TRBJ2-1; 9 bases agree with TRBD2. Germline V gene sequence: CDR1 SGHTA, CDR2 FQGTGA. The J segment lost 3 bases and the V segment lost 2 bases, leaving 5 bases of the junction unmatched. This CDR3 has 16 residues. CDR3 amino acids: CASSLQAGGIYNEQFF. The CDR3 bases are TGTGCCAGCAGCTTACAGGCGGGAGGGATCTACAATGAGCAGTTCTTC.

This chain joins TRBV6-1 and TRBJ1-2, with D tentatively TRBD1 (6 bases). There are 12 residues in the CDR3. Trimming removed 7 bases at V and 8 bases at J, with 14 bases between. Germline-derived CDR1 and CDR2 are MNHNS and SASEGT. DNA for the CDR3: TGTGCCAGCACTACAGGGACGAGGGGCTACACCTTC. Protein: CASTTGTRGYTF.

This clonotype occurred a few times. This may stem from a read error, because a much larger clone lies one nucleotide away. This chain connects TRBV2 to TRBJ1-2; D may be TRBD1 (5 bases). CDR1 is SNHLY, CDR2 FYNNEI, per germline. The CDR3 totals 14 residues. CDR3 bases: TGTACCAGCAGCTCAGGGCCCGGCAACTATGGCTACACCTTC. Protein product: CTSSSGPGNYGYTF.

This sequence joins TRBV6-1 and TRBJ2-1; 11 nucleotides agree with TRBD2. Trimming removed 5 bases from V and 10 bases from J; junction bases left unmatched: 10. Germline V gene sequence: CDR1 MNHNS, CDR2 SASEGT. The CDR3 extends over 15 amino acids. CDR3 loop: CASSIPSGGRGEQFF. CDR3 DNA sequence: TGTGCCAGCAGTATTCCTAGCGGGGGGCGAGGGGAGCAGTTCTTC.

The table lists this clonotype with a few counts. The V call is TRBV18, the J call TRBJ1-3; possibly TRBD1 for D (5 bases). V was pared by 0 bases and J by 2 bases, with 8 bases between. The V gene's germline CDR1 is KGHSH and CDR2 LQKENI. CDR3 length: 15 residues. CDR3 in DNA: TGTGCCAGCTCACCACCCCAGGGACCTGGAAACACCATATATTTT. Amino acid sequence: CASSPPQGPGNTIYF.

V and J are TRBV25-1 and TRBJ2-5, with D maybe TRBD1 (5 bases). The CDR3 sequence is 12 residues long. Germline CDR1 reads MGHDK; CDR2 reads SYGVNS. V was trimmed by 6 bases and J by 5 bases, leaving 10 bases between them. The DNA of the CDR3 is TGTGCCAGCAGCAATGCAGGGGAGACCCAGTACTTC. Encoded protein: CASSNAGETQYF.

The rearrangement joins TRBV7-2 to TRBJ1-1; 9 bases align to TRBD1. The CDR3 is made up of 14 amino acids. Germline V gene data show CDR1 as SGHTA and CDR2 as FQGNSA. The V gene end was trimmed by 4 bases and the J gene end by 3 bases; junction bases not matched to a gene: 3. The CDR3 protein is CASSWTGADTEAFF. CDR3 nucleotides: TGTGCCAGCAGCTGGACAGGGGCGGACACTGAAGCTTTCTTT.

The V call is TRBV2, the J call TRBJ2-7; TRBD2 matches at 13 bases. The end of the DNA fits TRBJ2-5 better, so the J call may be wrong. The CDR3 runs to 15 residues. Germline V gene lookup returns CDR1 SNHLY and CDR2 FYNNEI. The CDR3 loop reads CASREGLAGKETQYF. As DNA, the CDR3 is TGTGCCAGCAGGGAGGGACTAGCGGGGAAAGAGACCCAGTACTTC.

The chain is built from TRBV5-1 and TRBJ2-7, with TRBD1 identical over 7 bases. Germline V gene data show CDR1 as SGHRS and CDR2 as YFSETQ. This CDR3 has 14 amino acids. With 5 bases clipped from V and 2 bases from J, the junction kept 7 bases outside the gene matches. The CDR3 DNA is TGCGCCAGCAGTTCGGGACAGCAGACCTACGAGCAGTACTTC. Translating it yields CASSSGQQTYEQYF. Supplemented by reference TRBV5-1 and TRBJ2-7, the full variable domain reads KAGVTQTPRYLIKTRGQQVTLSCSPISGHRSVSWYQQTPGQGLQFLFEYFSETQRNKGNFPGRFSGRQFSNSRSEMNVSTLELGDSALYLCASSSGQQTYEQYFGPGTRLTVT.

This chain joins TRBV2 and TRBJ2-2; D may be TRBD1 (6 bases). The germline CDR1 and CDR2 sequences are SNHLY and FYNNEI. The CDR3 sequence is 13 residues long. The germline V and J ends were trimmed by 6 bases and 9 bases, with 14 bases remaining between them. The CDR3 DNA reads as TGTGCCAGCAGCCCCGGACAGCCTAGGGAGCTGTTTTTT. This encodes CASSPGQPRELFF.

A word on this clonotype: Compared with germline, one end of the junction differs, possibly owing to a read error. The genes are TRBV3-1 and TRBJ1-3; D gene uncertain. The CDR3 consists of 17 residues. The germline gives CDR1 LGHDT, CDR2 YNNKEL (reference sequence). For the CDR3, the DNA is TGTGCCAGCAGCCAAGACCAGCCGCGGATCTCTGGAAACACCACATATTTT. It codes for CASSQDQPRISGNTTYF.

This clonotype was counted at least ten times. The chain links TRBV9 to TRBJ2-3; unclear D gene. Per germline, CDR1 SGDLS and CDR2 YYNGEE. V was cut by 0 bases and J by 6 bases, with 20 bases left in between. The length of the CDR3 is 17 residues. CDR3 nucleotide sequence: TGTGCCAGCAGCGTAGGAGGAACTAAGTCCCTCGCGGATACGCAGTATTTT. It is translated as CASSVGGTKSLADTQYF.

This clonotype has just a few counts. The chain is built from TRBV9 and TRBJ1-2; unclear D gene. Trimming removed 3 bases at V and 4 bases at J, with 7 bases between. Germline V gene data show CDR1 as SGDLS and CDR2 as YYNGEE. The CDR3 is 12 amino acids. The CDR3 sequence is CASSGYSYGYTF. CDR3 bases: TGTGCCAGCAGCGGTTACAGCTATGGCTACACCTTC.

This clonotype has at least ten counts. The CDR3 loop reads CASSIEGGNQPQHF. In DNA form, the CDR3 reads TGTGCCAGTAGTATAGAAGGAGGCAATCAGCCCCAGCATTTT. The chain carries TRBV19 and TRBJ1-5, with D unresolved. Germline CDR1 is LNHDA and CDR2 is SQIVND (reference sequence). The ends were cut back, 0 bases at V and 2 bases at J, with 5 bases in the middle. CDR3 size: 14 residues.

DNA for the CDR3: TGTGCCAGTAGTCTCCCCAGGGACAGGAATGATGAGCAGTTCTTC. Protein product: CASSLPRDRNDEQFF. The chain employs TRBV19 and TRBJ2-1, with TRBD1 matching 8 bases. The CDR3 runs to 15 residues. Trimming took 5 bases from V and 8 from J; bases not matched to a gene: 11. Looked up from germline, CDR1 is LNHDA and CDR2 is SQIVND (reference sequence).

The J gene is TRBJ2-7, the V gene TRBV7-9; D ambiguous. Trimming cost V 5 bases and J 4 bases, with 12 bases left between them. The germline V gene has CDR1 SEHNR and CDR2 FQNEAQ (reference sequence). This CDR3 is built from 13 residues. The CDR3 region is CASSTWALYEQYF. The DNA for the CDR3 is TGTGCCAGCAGCACTTGGGCCTTATACGAGCAGTACTTC.

The CDR3 loop is CASSRGQGCSYEQYF. The CDR3 region has the DNA TGTGCCAGCAGCAGGGGACAGGGGTGCTCCTACGAGCAGTACTTC. This chain uses TRBV11-3 with TRBJ2-7; 10 nucleotides agree with TRBD1. The CDR3 has 15 amino acids. Trimming cost V 5 bases and J 0 bases; bases outside gene matches: 4. Germline V gene data show CDR1 as SGHNT and CDR2 as YENEEA.